This T cell receptor beta chain was retrieved from a study of cytomegalovirus exposure and HLA in healthy donors (dated by TCRdb to about 2017). Looking at the study overall: In an earlier analysis of approximately 640 of the donors, about 260 Gb of sequence data and roughly 100 million unique TCR beta sequences from 150 million to 200 million T cells were reported. HLA typing included class I and class II loci at four-digit resolution. In the later analysis, no new phenotypic data were used to find candidate immune exposures; instead, reliance was placed on TCR beta sequences and their occurrence across donors. Because of strong linkage in the cohort, roughly five DR-DQ haplotypes were treated as single units for association and clustering. Using immunosequencing, the study profiled T cell repertoires from 640 or so subjects and related those repertoires to cytomegalovirus serostatus. Genome-wide SNP genotypes for about 60% of the roughly 700 donors were used in a later genetic analysis, which treated that subset as a discovery cohort. Every discovery cohort repertoire had been produced on one sequencing platform. In addition to the first cohort of several hundred subjects, a separate validation cohort of 120 different subjects was used. Donor age, sex, ethnicity and CMV serostatus were compiled alongside the repertoire data. Typing coverage differed by locus: A, B, C, DRB1 and DQB1 were typed in about 629-630 donors, DQA1 in about 500, DPA1 in some 570, and DPB1 in roughly 450. The study combined high-throughput TCR immunosequencing, statistical association of individual TCRs with disease status, and machine learning to predict cytomegalovirus infection status. An early release that covered some 630 HLA-typed donors contained about 290 gigabases of sequencing data and 85 million to 100 million unique TCR sequences. Of the roughly 390 genotyped donors, about 80% fell in the genetic ancestry cluster associated with self-reported Caucasian donors. The study aimed to test whether cataloging public T cell receptors could reveal signatures of past pathogen exposure. Among about 390 genotyped donors of the cohort, an average of around 240,000 unique TCR beta nucleotide sequences were sequenced per donor, roughly 20% of them non-productive. A later analysis re-analyzed previously published TCR beta repertoires from 666 donors and added high-resolution HLA genotyping to study TCR occurrence patterns. In an earlier analysis of over 550 of the donors, high-throughput TCR beta sequencing was used to judge whether each TCR beta V gene segment behaved as functional or pseudogenic.

The CDR1 and CDR2 encoded by the germline V gene are SQVTM and ANQGSEA. Trimming removed 4 bases from V and 1 base from J; the gene matches leave 7 bases unexplained. Taken from cysteine to phenylalanine, the CDR3 has 15 residues. Left in the record is the CDR3 DNA by itself, 45 bases read in frame from the first base. The cohort consisted of 600 to 750 healthy bone marrow donors. Cohort members were all nominally healthy when sampled, although unrecorded immune exposures were likely present. The donor was CMV seropositive and belonged to the group of around 300 seropositive cohort members. A peripheral blood sample was collected from each donor, and TCR beta sequencing was performed on peripheral blood mononuclear cells. The Qiagen DNeasy Blood Extraction Kit was used to extract genomic DNA from the blood cell samples. What the study reported, not specific to this receptor: Compared with equally common non-associated chains, HLA-associated TCR beta chains in a later analysis were more clonally expanded and had lower generation probabilities. A cluster of highly shared sequence variants was judged likely to be a technical artifact of the sequencing pipeline. In a later analysis, several top co-occurrence clusters were reported to appear linked to parvovirus B19, influenza, CMV and Epstein-Barr virus. Because some donors lacked HLA typing at each locus, the association tests relied only on the typed subset. The cohort was sequenced for TCR beta chains only, and without alpha or paired-chain data the features that could be detected were limited. The study listed over 150 TCR beta chains as associated with cytomegalovirus. According to a later genetic analysis, donors in an Asian-associated ancestry cluster had fewer N-insertions in productive TCRs than the approximately 670-donor mean. According to a later analysis, TCR association rates differed among HLA loci, with DRB1 alleles showing the most associated TCRs and HLA-C alleles showing the fewest. In both the original and validation cohorts, the classifier was reported to diagnose cytomegalovirus status with high specificity and sensitivity. Some IMGT-functional V segments, including TRBV6-2 and TRBV6-3, could not be told apart with the 87-base-pair reads, so those segments were excluded. A further reported finding was that TCR beta sequences accurately predicted the HLA-A and HLA-B alleles for most subjects in the first cohort. Approximately 16 rarely observed V segments, including chromosome 9 orphons, were excluded from the earlier analysis of about 600 of the donors because counts were too low. Strong co-occurrence of HLA alleles, especially DR and DQ, made assigning TCR associations to individual alleles difficult. Broadly in line with IMGT annotations, most TCR beta V segments showed up in productive rearrangements about 87% or about 30% of the time in an earlier analysis of 587 of the donors. Roughly uniform sequencing depth across donors was assumed in presence/absence analyses, although this assumption may not hold. Most CMV-associated TCR beta chains appeared to be HLA-restricted in a later analysis, and the HLA associations seemed to be driven largely by CMV exposure. A few of the identified cytomegalovirus-associated TCR beta chains were confirmed in vitro to be specific for cytomegalovirus antigens. Across donors, most TCR sequences were observed very rarely, whereas some public TCRs were present in many individuals. The only immune exposure information available for the cohort was CMV serostatus. V-gene and J-gene trimming of TCR beta chains was associated with a missense DCLRE1C variant in a later genetic analysis, and the association was replicated in an independent cohort. Specific HLA alleles were associated with over 15,000 TCR beta sequences at a false discovery rate of 0.05 in a later analysis. Correlated functional status among segregating V segments might reflect linkage disequilibrium, but an unknown experimental factor could not be ruled out. It was suggested by the authors that the approach could potentially be generalized to other disease states and immunological phenotypes.

Libraries were constructed by the immunoSEQ multiplex PCR assay. The multiplex PCR relied on a mix of 60 forward primers for TCR Vbeta segments and 13 reverse primers for TCR Jbeta segments. The CDR3 region of rearranged TCR beta genes was amplified from genomic DNA with a multiplex PCR assay. The amplified TCR beta libraries were sequenced on the Illumina HiSeq System as 87-base-pair reads. The study's processing was this. A later analysis tallied 75 million to 85 million unique TCR beta chains across the 640 or so repertoires, and about 10 million of those chains were shared by two or more donors. Raw reads were error-corrected and collapsed into unique sequences by a nearest-neighbor algorithm in which closely related sequences were merged to remove PCR and sequencing errors. Alignment of CDR3 sequences to IMGT reference sequences was used to assign V, D and J gene segments. For a sequence to be retained, at least a six-nucleotide match to both a V gene segment and a J gene segment was required. A rearrangement counted as productive if the CDR3 had no stop codons and remained in frame with V and J, and every other rearrangement counted as non-productive. CDR3 was defined according to IMGT convention as the region running from the second conserved V-encoded cysteine to the conserved J-encoded phenylalanine. Sequences without an unambiguous match to a single V gene segment were excluded from the earlier analysis of about 600 of the donors. An earlier analysis of some 500 of the donors classified V segments as functional when productive rearrangements were above 56.7% and as segregating when the standard deviation between donors was above 5%. To diagnose cytomegalovirus status from the catalog of TCR beta chain sequences, a statistical classification framework was built. V and J gene assignment, in a later analysis, came from comparing TCR nucleotide sequences with IMGT/GENE-DB human TR gene sequences. A later analysis assigned CDR3 sequences and most-parsimonious VDJ recombination scenarios with the TCRdist pipeline. In a later analysis, every TCR beta chain was defined by the combination of its CDR3 amino acid sequence and its V-gene family, and reads without a unique V-gene family were dropped. A later analysis removed roughly 590 highly shared, low-generation-probability nucleotide sequences to deal with suspected cross-contamination and a sequencing artifact. A later analysis calculated a clonal expansion index for each public chain from normalized within-repertoire ranks of inferred template counts. In a later analysis, generation probabilities were computed using a VDJ recombination model fitted to out-of-frame rearrangements, and the results were checked against IGoR. A later analysis scored TCR-TCR, TCR-HLA and TCR-CMV co-occurrence with hypergeometric tests, applying a repertoire-size bias correction to TCR pairs. False discovery rates were estimated in a later analysis by permuting HLA or CMV assignments 20 times. A later analysis grouped co-occurring TCRs with DBSCAN, adding TCRdist sequence similarity when clustering within HLA-allele-positive subsets. Repertoires with fewer than 30,000 or more than 120,000 public chains were left out of co-occurrence clustering, as were about five repertoires with anomalous nucleotide sharing. Entries here come from immuneACCESS through TCRdb and include only in-frame sequences with V and J called. Some clones fail to appear in such tables; in the studies checked, an unresolved V gene covers under half of the shortfall, and the cause of the remainder is unknown. V and J calls and clone size are given by that table; D and trimming were obtained from the DNA. Across this sample there are about 76,000 clones, with about 81% seen only once. The ten largest clonotypes hold 8% to 9.5% of the sample.

A word on this clone: Its antigen is not yet known. There are no base qualities to consult, and no much larger clone falls within one base.

The sequence came from a woman aged 40 to 50 in good health and CMV-seropositive. The sample comprised PBMCs. Recombination connected TRBV29-1 to TRBJ2-3, and 8 junction bases match TRBD1. The sequence in DNA is TGCAGCGTTGTAGGGCAGGGGGCAGGCACAGATACGCAGTATTTT. This gives the protein CSVVGQGAGTDTQYF.